Listed below are T cell receptor beta chains from one sample, sequenced in a study of CD8 T cells in ankylosing spondylitis. Using its own MiXCR run on the 5' RACE reads, TCRdb lists one record per CDR3 protein. Of about 90,000 distinct CDR3 sequences listed, approximately 30% are singletons. The sample comprised blood, either unsorted or a sorted T cell fraction (not recorded which). The receptors here all came from a male donor with ankylosing spondylitis or in good health (not recorded which). Both conserved end residues are part of each CDR3. A D gene is named only where the DNA matches it firmly. For some rows the clone size is stated as once, few or many, or as a class when expanded; others skip it.

D gene	J gene	V gene	clone size	CDR3 DNA	CDR3 protein
-	TRBJ1-5	TRBV30	-	TGTGCCTGGAGCACCTACAGGGCGCGCAATCAGCCCCAGCATTTT	CAWSTYRARNQPQHF
-	TRBJ2-1	TRBV5-5	-	TGTGCCAGCAGCCAACCCGGGGGCTACAATGAGCAGTTCTTC	CASSQPGGYNEQFF
-	TRBJ2-5	TRBV6-1	-	TGTGCCAGCAGTGAATGGGCAGGTGGGCAAGAGACCCAGTACTTC	CASSEWAGGQETQYF
TRBD2	TRBJ2-1	TRBV5-1	-	TGCGCCAGCAGCTTGGTTGCAGCGGGGTATGTCGATGAGCAGTTCTTC	CASSLVAAGYVDEQFF
-	TRBJ1-4	TRBV20-1	few	TGCAGTGCTAGCATTAGGGAAAAACTGTTTTTT	CSASIREKLFF
-	TRBJ2-4	TRBV9	many	TGTGCCAGCAGCCCACCGGGGTGGAATACCATTCAGTACTTC	CASSPPGWNTIQYF
-	TRBJ1-1	TRBV18	-	TGTGCCAGCTCACCCTCGGGGGGTGGAACTGAAGCTTTCTTT	CASSPSGGGTEAFF
TRBD1	TRBJ1-2	TRBV5-6	-	TGTGCCAGCAGCTGGACAGGGGGCTATGGCTACACCTTC	CASSWTGGYGYTF
-	TRBJ1-5	TRBV7-6	many	TGTGCCAGCAGCATCAGTACGGATCAGCCCCAGCATTTT	CASSISTDQPQHF
TRBD1	TRBJ1-1	TRBV2	few	TGTGCCAGCACCTTCCAGGGGGGACGATCGAACACTGAAGCTTTCTTT	CASTFQGGRSNTEAFF
-	TRBJ2-5	TRBV5-1	-	TGCGCCAGCAGCTTGGTTTTCCAAGAGACCCAGTACTTC	CASSLVFQETQYF
-	TRBJ2-2	TRBV5-1	few	TGCGCCAGCAGCTTGGCAGGGAGTAGGCAGGTGAACACCGGGGAGCTGTTTTTT	CASSLAGSRQVNTGELFF
TRBD2	TRBJ2-5	TRBV20-1	few	TGCAGTGCTATCGGACTAGCGGTTCAAGAGACCCAGTACTTC	CSAIGLAVQETQYF
-	TRBJ2-1	TRBV29-1	medium-sized	TGCAGCGTTCTGCCGGTGGGGGTAATCTACAATGAGCAGTTCTTC	CSVLPVGVIYNEQFF
TRBD2	TRBJ2-1	TRBV7-9	few	TGTGCCAGCAGCGCCGGGACTAGCAACTACAATGAGCAGTTCTTC	CASSAGTSNYNEQFF
TRBD1	TRBJ1-6	TRBV12-3/TRBV12-4	few	TGTGCCAGCAGTCACCGGACAGGACAGAATTCACCCCTCCACTTT	CASSHRTGQNSPLHF
TRBD1	TRBJ1-1	TRBV7-3	-	TGTGCCAGCAGCATACAGGGGGACACTGAAGCTTTCTTT	CASSIQGDTEAFF
-	TRBJ1-2	TRBV25-1	once	TGTGCCAGCAGTGAAGGCAGCCACTATGGCTACACCTTC	CASSEGSHYGYTF
-	TRBJ1-1	TRBV18	-	TGTGCCAGCTCCCCCGGGGAAGACACTGAAGCTTTCTTT	CASSPGEDTEAFF
-	TRBJ1-6	TRBV5-1	-	TGCGCCAGCAGCTTGGTATCCGAGGATTCACCCCTCCACTTT	CASSLVSEDSPLHF
TRBD1	TRBJ2-2	TRBV20-1	few	TGCAGTGCTAGAGTGCCGGGACAGGAGGCCGGGGAGCTGTTTTTT	CSARVPGQEAGELFF
-	TRBJ2-1	TRBV6-1	-	TGTGCCAGCAGCAAGAGGCTCCTCTCCTACAATGAGCAGTTCTTC	CASSKRLLSYNEQFF
-	TRBJ2-7	TRBV7-8	-	TGTGCCAGCAGCTTAGATGAGGTCTCCTACGAGCAGTACTTC	CASSLDEVSYEQYF
-	TRBJ2-1	TRBV29-1	few	TGCAGCGTTCGTCAGGCCCAGGACAATGAGCAGTTCTTC	CSVRQAQDNEQFF
-	TRBJ1-3	TRBV3-1	few	TGTGCCAGCAGCGTTAATCACATTAGGAGGAGCTCTGGAAACACCATATATTTT	CASSVNHIRRSSGNTIYF
TRBD1	TRBJ1-1	TRBV6-5	-	TGTGCCAGCAGTTACCCATCCGGGACAGGGTTGGGTGAAGCTTTCTTT	CASSYPSGTGLGEAFF
-	TRBJ1-1	TRBV29-1	few	TGCAGCGTGGCTACAGGGTCACGGAACACTGAAGCTTTCTTT	CSVATGSRNTEAFF
TRBD2	TRBJ2-5	TRBV9	-	TGTGCCAGCAGCCCCATGGGGGGGAAGTCGGAGACCCAGTACTTC	CASSPMGGKSETQYF
-	TRBJ2-1	TRBV13	-	TGTGCCAGCAGCTTTGGAGGCAAGCCCCTCTACAATGAGCAGTTCTTC	CASSFGGKPLYNEQFF
TRBD2	TRBJ2-7	TRBV10-3	-	TGTGCCATCAGTGACACTAGCGGGAGCTACGAGCAGTACTTC	CAISDTSGSYEQYF
-	TRBJ1-5	TRBV3-1	-	TGTGCCAGCAGCCAAGGGGGTCCGGCGGAGAGCAATCAGCCCCAGCATTTT	CASSQGGPAESNQPQHF
-	TRBJ1-5	TRBV28	-	TGTGCCAGCAGTTTGGGGAGGGCCTATAGCAATCAGCCCCAGCATTTT	CASSLGRAYSNQPQHF
-	TRBJ2-7	TRBV9	-	TGTGCCAGCAGCTCCGGACTATCCCACCACCTCGAGCAGTACTTC	CASSSGLSHHLEQYF
TRBD1	TRBJ2-7	TRBV27	few	TGTGCCAGCAGTTTCTTGGACAGGGCCCACGAGCAGTACTTC	CASSFLDRAHEQYF
-	TRBJ1-5	TRBV7-8	-	TGTGCCAGCAGCTCGAAGACGTCAACTAGCAATCAGCCCCAGCATTTT	CASSSKTSTSNQPQHF
TRBD1	TRBJ1-5	TRBV16	few	TGTGCCAGCAGCCAATCGGGACAGGGAAATCAGCCCCAGCATTTT	CASSQSGQGNQPQHF
TRBD2	TRBJ2-3	TRBV2	-	TGTGCCAGCACGGCTAGCGGGGATACGCAGTATTTT	CASTASGDTQYF
TRBD2	TRBJ2-5	TRBV5-1	few	TGCGCCAGCAGCTTGGTCGCGGGAGCGCAAAGAGAGACCCAGTACTTC	CASSLVAGAQRETQYF
-	TRBJ2-5	TRBV15	once	TGTGCCACCAGCAAAATTTTCCAAGAGACCCAGTACTTC	CATSKIFQETQYF
TRBD2	TRBJ2-1	TRBV7-9	-	TGTGCCAGCAGCTCAGCCGGACTAGCGGATCCCAATGAGCAGTTCTTC	CASSSAGLADPNEQFF
TRBD1	TRBJ1-1	TRBV5-1	many	TGCGCCAGCAGCCCGGGACAGGGGAACTTTCGCACTGAAGCTTTCTTT	CASSPGQGNFRTEAFF
-	TRBJ1-2	TRBV13	many	TGTGCCAGCAGCTTAAGGCAGAATTCTAACTATGGCTACACCTTC	CASSLRQNSNYGYTF
-	TRBJ2-7	TRBV28	few	TGTGCCAGCAGTTTATCGCGGGAGCAGTACTTC	CASSLSREQYF
-	TRBJ1-6	TRBV5-6	few	TGTGCCAGCAGCTTGGGCCAGAGGAATTCACCCCTCCACTTT	CASSLGQRNSPLHF
-	TRBJ1-4	TRBV20-1	-	TGCAGTGCTAGCCAAGCAACTAATGAAAAACTGTTTTTT	CSASQATNEKLFF
-	TRBJ1-5	TRBV20-1	-	TGCAGTGCTAGAAGGGGGGCGGGGGGCAATCAGCCCCAGCATTTT	CSARRGAGGNQPQHF
-	TRBJ2-1	TRBV12-3/TRBV12-4	few	TGTGCCAGCAGTTTATTTGACAGGGAGCAGTTCTTC	CASSLFDREQFF
-	TRBJ2-3	TRBV15	-	TGTGCCACCAGCAGAGATAAGGGGATTAACACAGATACGCAGTATTTT	CATSRDKGINTDTQYF
-	TRBJ2-7	TRBV7-2	-	TGTGCCAGCAGCTTATGGAGGAACCCCAAATACGAGCAGTACTTC	CASSLWRNPKYEQYF
-	TRBJ2-7	TRBV20-1	-	TGCAGTGCCCCGAAGTCGGCGTACGAGCAGTACTTC	CSAPKSAYEQYF
TRBD2	TRBJ2-7	TRBV5-1	-	TGCGCCAGCAGCTGGGGGACTAGCGGGATTACCTACGAGCAGTACTTC	CASSWGTSGITYEQYF